Listed below are T cell receptor beta chains from one sample, sequenced in a study of T cell responses to AZD1222 COVID-19 vaccine. Here immunoSEQ multiplex PCR was the method, and the copy in TCRdb shows in-frame clones only, minus some. The repertoire holds under 150,000 clones, about 93% seen once, with roughly 2.8% in the top ten. The material sequenced was peripheral blood, taken on day 0 of MenACWY control vaccination. Source of these receptors: an adult in good health. Each CDR3 is given with its conserved first and last residue. The order of the fields is V gene, D gene, clone size, J gene, CDR3 DNA, CDR3 protein. The D gene is left open where the match is weak. The listing skips clone size in some rows; elsewhere it reads once, few, many or a size class.

V: TRBV18
D: TRBD1
size: .
J: TRBJ2-5
DNA: TGTGCCAGCTCACCAGACAGGGGGCGCGTGACCCAGTACTTC
CDR3: CASSPDRGRVTQYF

V: TRBV3-1/TRBV3-2
D: .
size: .
J: TRBJ1-1
DNA: TGTGCCAGCAGCCAAGATATCGGGACCGGGGAAGCTTTCTTT
CDR3: CASSQDIGTGEAFF

V: TRBV6-4
D: TRBD1
size: .
J: TRBJ2-1
DNA: TGTGCCAGCAGTGACGAGGGACAGAGCTCCTACAATGAGCAGTTCTTC
CDR3: CASSDEGQSSYNEQFF

V: TRBV18
D: TRBD2
size: .
J: TRBJ2-7
DNA: TGTGCCAGCTCACCATCAGGGACTAGCGGGAGATCGAGGAGCGAGCAGTACTTC
CDR3: CASSPSGTSGRSRSEQYF

V: TRBV10-3
D: TRBD1
size: .
J: TRBJ1-5
DNA: TGTGCCATCAACAGACAGGGGAGGGCTCAGCCCCAGCATTTT
CDR3: CAINRQGRAQPQHF

V: TRBV12-5
D: TRBD1
size: .
J: TRBJ1-5
DNA: TGTGCTAGTGGTTTGGCACGACGGACAGGGACCCAGCCCCAGCATTTT
CDR3: CASGLARRTGTQPQHF

V: TRBV10-1
D: .
size: once
J: TRBJ2-3
DNA: TGCGCCAGCAGTGAGTCGATTTCAGGGAAGGGAGATACGCAGTATTTT
CDR3: CASSESISGKGDTQYF

V: TRBV12-5
D: TRBD1
size: .
J: TRBJ1-1
DNA: TGTGCTAGTGGTTCTCCGGACAGGCCCAGGGGGGACACTGAAGCTTTCTTT
CDR3: CASGSPDRPRGDTEAFF

V: TRBV30
D: .
size: .
J: TRBJ1-5
DNA: TGTGCCTGGAGCGATTTTAGCAATCAGCCCCAGCATTTT
CDR3: CAWSDFSNQPQHF

V: TRBV4-2
D: .
size: .
J: TRBJ2-5
DNA: TGTGCCAGCAGCCAGGGGTTTTCAGAGACCCAGTACTTC
CDR3: CASSQGFSETQYF

V: TRBV27
D: .
size: .
J: TRBJ2-5
DNA: TGTGCCAGCAGTTTAGGGGAGACCCAGTACTTC
CDR3: CASSLGETQYF

V: TRBV7-2
D: .
size: .
J: TRBJ1-5
DNA: TGTGCCAGCAGCTTACGGCAGGAGGCCAATCAGCCCCAGCATTTT
CDR3: CASSLRQEANQPQHF

V: TRBV2
D: TRBD1
size: .
J: TRBJ1-5
DNA: TGTGCCAGCAGTGAACAGGGGGCGAGCAATCAGCCCCAGCATTTT
CDR3: CASSEQGASNQPQHF

V: TRBV29-1
D: TRBD1
size: .
J: TRBJ2-1
DNA: TGCAGCGCCGACAGGGGGTTGAATGAGCAGTTCTTC
CDR3: CSADRGLNEQFF

V: TRBV28
D: .
size: .
J: TRBJ1-3
DNA: TGTGCCAGCAGTCCTCCCGGGCCGAGCTCTGGAAACACCATATATTTT
CDR3: CASSPPGPSSGNTIYF

V: TRBV9
D: TRBD1
size: .
J: TRBJ2-1
DNA: TGTGCCAGCAGCTTTAGGACAGGGGATTACGAGAATGAGCAGTTCTTC
CDR3: CASSFRTGDYENEQFF

V: TRBV5-1
D: TRBD1
size: .
J: TRBJ2-7
DNA: TGCGCCAGCAGCTCCCGGGGACAGGGGTGGTCCTACGAGCAGTACTTC
CDR3: CASSSRGQGWSYEQYF

V: TRBV28
D: .
size: .
J: TRBJ2-1
DNA: TGTGCCAGCAGCCGGGGACTTACATATAGTGAGCAGTTCTTC
CDR3: CASSRGLTYSEQFF

V: TRBV20-1
D: TRBD1
size: .
J: TRBJ1-1
DNA: TGCAGTGCGAGTCGACAGGGAGGGAACACTGAAGCTTTCTTT
CDR3: CSASRQGGNTEAFF

V: TRBV9
D: TRBD2
size: .
J: TRBJ2-3
DNA: TGTGCCAGCAGCGTGGAAGCGGGAGGCCCGGGTGATACGCAGTATTTT
CDR3: CASSVEAGGPGDTQYF

V: TRBV9
D: TRBD1
size: .
J: TRBJ1-1
DNA: TGTGCCAGCAGCGTAGTTGGAGGGGGCGGCACTGAAGCTTTCTTT
CDR3: CASSVVGGGGTEAFF

V: TRBV7-8
D: TRBD2
size: .
J: TRBJ2-7
DNA: TGTGCCAGCAGCTTCGCCGGGACTAGGGGCCCCTACGAGCAGTACTTC
CDR3: CASSFAGTRGPYEQYF

V: TRBV19
D: .
size: once
J: TRBJ1-5
DNA: TGTGCCAGTAGTATCCACATTCAGCCCCAGCATTTT
CDR3: CASSIHIQPQHF

V: TRBV2
D: TRBD1
size: .
J: TRBJ2-4
DNA: TGTGCCAGCAGGGACAGGGGAGCCAAAAACATTCAGTACTTC
CDR3: CASRDRGAKNIQYF

V: TRBV29-1
D: .
size: .
J: TRBJ1-5
DNA: TGCAGCGTTGCTCTGGGGGGGGCAGACCAGCCCCAGCATTTT
CDR3: CSVALGGADQPQHF

V: TRBV18
D: .
size: .
J: TRBJ1-4
DNA: TGTGCCAGCTCACTGACTCCGGATGGTGAAAAACTGTTTTTT
CDR3: CASSLTPDGEKLFF

V: TRBV5-1
D: TRBD1
size: .
J: TRBJ2-7
DNA: TGCGCCAGCAGCTTGGATGGACAGGGGGGCGAGCAGTACTTC
CDR3: CASSLDGQGGEQYF